This TCR beta chain derives from a study of blood T cell repertoires in COVID-19. Study as a whole: Sites in the United States, Italy and Spain provided acute and convalescent COVID-19 samples. In each case, the material was cDNA or gDNA derived from T cells, B-cell-depleted T cells, or PBMCs.

In the original processing: Nucleated cell number was recorded as an estimate derived from reference gene primer amplification. Libraries were prepared by immunoSEQ multiplex PCR; TCRdb keeps only in-frame clonotypes and omits some of them. The V and J calls and clone size were taken over from that table, and D and trimming were inferred from the DNA. Of fewer than 300,000 clones in the sample, approximately 91% were seen once. Assignment of participants to cohorts was predicated upon participant-reported clinical history. Trimming removed 1 base at V and 6 bases at J, with 17 bases between. The CDR3 is 16 residues long. Per the germline V gene, CDR1 is MNHEY and CDR2 is SMNVEV (reference sequence).

The receptor was isolated from a woman aged 40 to 49 with acute COVID-19. The source material was PBMCs or T cells enriched from blood (not recorded which). The chain employs TRBV27 and TRBJ2-3; perhaps TRBD2 as D (7 bases). Here the CDR3 reads CASSLFLGGAGDTQYF. CDR3 nucleotide sequence: TGTGCCAGCAGTTTATTCTTAGGGGGGGCGGGGGATACGCAGTATTTT.